The entry below gives a single TCR beta chain sequence along with its context. This CDR3 contains 21 residues. The V and J ends lost 5 bases and 9 bases respectively, with 40 bases between them. Measured with immunoSEQ multiplex PCR; TCRdb has only the in-frame clones, and not every one. Found here are some 98,000 clones, almost 96% of them singletons; the top ten hold 0.23%. These data belong to a study of technical replicates of blood from a few donors. The sequence came from a human donor in good health. Sequencing was performed on T cells isolated from PBMCs. The chain carries TRBV5-3 and TRBJ2-3; no reliable D call. TRBV5-3 is marked as an open reading frame, function uncertain. CDR3 bases: TGTGCCAGAAGGTGGCGGCTTGAGATCATAACACCCAATTCCAACCTCGAAACGCAGTATTTT. Amino acid sequence: CARRWRLEIITPNSNLETQYF.